The 27 T cell receptor beta chains reported below all come from one sample, sequenced in a study of cytomegalovirus exposure and HLA in healthy donors. The primer mix had 60 Vbeta and 13 Jbeta primers. Using immunoSEQ multiplex PCR, the repertoire was profiled, and TCRdb retains in-frame clones only, with some absent. The table lists 210,000 or so clones, over 65% of them singletons, with 1% to 1.5% in the top ten. Sequenced: PBMCs. The source is a human donor in good health.

The chain combines TRBV2 with TRBJ2-7, with TRBD1 matching 7 bases. This CDR3 comprises 15 residues. CDR1 is SNHLY and CDR2 is FYNNEI in the germline V gene. Trimming took 6 bases from V and 3 from J; bases not matched to a gene: 11. The CDR3 DNA reads TGTGCCAGCAGCGAACCAGCCCGGGACAGCTACGAGCAGTACTTC. Translation gives CASSEPARDSYEQYF.

CDR3 amino acids: CAGKTSGLSGANVLTF. Written as DNA, the CDR3 is TGTGCCGGAAAGACTAGCGGACTCTCTGGGGCCAACGTCCTGACTTTC. V is TRBV6-6 and J is TRBJ2-6, with 9 bases matching TRBD2. Trimming took 11 bases from V and 0 from J; bases not matched to a gene: 8. Looked up from germline, CDR1 is MNHNY and CDR2 is SVGAGI (reference sequence). The CDR3 length is 16 residues.

The chain carries TRBV7-2 and TRBJ2-3, with D perhaps TRBD2 (5 bases). CDR3 size: 16 residues. V dropped 4 bases and J dropped 0 bases, with 14 bases sitting between them. CDR1 is SGHTA, CDR2 FQGNSA, per germline. For the CDR3, the DNA is TGTGCCAGCAGCTCAGGCGTAAGCGGTAGCACAGATACGCAGTATTTT. The encoded protein is CASSSGVSGSTDTQYF.

For the CDR3, the DNA is TGCAGCGTTGAAGACCAGACAGGTAGGAACACTGAAGCTTTCTTT. Amino acids: CSVEDQTGRNTEAFF. The gene calls are TRBV29-1 and TRBJ1-1; tentatively, D is TRBD1 (6 bases). Trimming cost V 0 bases and J 1 base, with 12 bases left between them. This CDR3 contains 15 residues. Germline CDR1 and CDR2: SQVTM and ANQGSEA.

This clone was counted between two and nine times. The CDR3 DNA is TGTGCCAGCACAGGAGGGAGTTGGGCGGGCTACGAGCAGTACTTC. Translation: CASTGGSWAGYEQYF. The chain uses TRBV18 and TRBJ2-7, with TRBD2 as a possible D gene (6 bases). This CDR3 spans 15 amino acids. Germline loops: CDR1 KGHSH, CDR2 LQKENI. Trimming stripped 8 bases from V and 3 bases from J, with 20 bases between. The whole variable domain, remainder taken from reference TRBV18 and TRBJ2-7, is NAGVMQNPRHLVRRRGQEARLRCSPMKGHSHVYWYRQLPEEGLKFMVYLQKENIIDESGMPKERFSAEFPKEGPSILRIQQVVRGDSAAYFCASTGGSWAGYEQYFGPGTRLTVT.

J is TRBJ1-2 and V is TRBV18, with D unclear. This CDR3 is 13 amino acids long. In germline, CDR1 is KGHSH, CDR2 LQKENI. Trimming took 4 bases from V and 8 from J, leaving 14 bases between them. The CDR3 coding sequence is TGTGCCAGCTCACTGAAATTAACGCAGGGCTACACCTTC. Amino acids: CASSLKLTQGYTF.

The V gene is TRBV28, the J gene TRBJ1-1; TRBD1 aligns across 7 bases. Trimming took 5 bases from V and 5 from J; bases not matched to a gene: 5. This CDR3 spans 13 amino acids. Germline V gives CDR1 MDHEN, CDR2 SYDVKM. The CDR3 DNA reads as TGTGCCAGCAGTCCAGGGGGGAAGACTGAAGCTTTCTTT. Translation gives CASSPGGKTEAFF.

This clone has a handful of counts. V is TRBV18 and J is TRBJ1-1; a possible D gene is TRBD1 (6 bases). V was clipped by 3 bases and J by 0 bases, with 11 bases between them. Germline-derived CDR1 and CDR2 are KGHSH and LQKENI. The CDR3 totals 15 residues. CDR3 amino acids: CASSPGQYMNTEAFF. In DNA, the CDR3 is TGTGCCAGCTCACCCGGACAGTACATGAACACTGAAGCTTTCTTT.

V usage is TRBV29-1 and J usage is TRBJ1-5, with 7 bases lining up with TRBD1. The CDR3 is made up of 13 amino acids. The germline V gene has CDR1 SQVTM and CDR2 ANQGSEA. The V gene end was trimmed by 7 bases and the J gene end by 3 bases; junction bases not matched to a gene: 6. As DNA, the CDR3 is TGCAGCGCTGCGACAGGGAACAATCAGCCCCAGCATTTT. Translated, it gives CSAATGNNQPQHF.

This sequence joins TRBV7-2 and TRBJ2-7; 7 bases map to TRBD1. Germline-derived CDR1 and CDR2 are SGHTA and FQGNSA. The V and J ends lost 0 bases and 1 base, in that order; junction bases with no gene match: 9. CDR3 length: 17 residues. As DNA, the CDR3 is TGTGCCAGCAGCTTAGCGCTCAGGGACAGATATTCCTACGAGCAGTACTTC. This gives the protein CASSLALRDRYSYEQYF.

The chain carries TRBV5-6 and TRBJ2-1; 8 bases agree with TRBD2. This CDR3 is built from 16 residues. Looked up from germline, CDR1 is SGHDT and CDR2 is YYEEEE. Unmatched junction bases numbered 9, after V lost 7 bases and J lost 0 bases. This chain's CDR3 is CASRLLAGGSYNEQFF. For the CDR3, the DNA is TGTGCCAGCCGTTTGTTGGCGGGAGGCTCCTACAATGAGCAGTTCTTC.

The chain carries TRBV7-3 and TRBJ1-5; 10 bases are a match to TRBD1. V was clipped by 5 bases and J by 6 bases; unmatched bases: 7. In germline, CDR1 is SGHTA, CDR2 FQGTGA. The CDR3 runs to 15 residues. The CDR3 loop is CASSPPGQGPQPQHF. The CDR3, as DNA: TGTGCCAGCAGCCCACCGGGACAGGGGCCTCAGCCCCAGCATTTT. Drawing the rest from reference TRBV7-3 and TRBJ1-5, the complete variable domain is GAGVSQTPSNKVTEKGKYVELRCDPISGHTALYWYRQSLGQGPEFLIYFQGTGAADDSGLPNDRFFAVRPEGSVSTLKIQRTERGDSAVYLCASSPPGQGPQPQHFGDGTRLSIL.

The chain carries TRBV18 and TRBJ2-1, with TRBD2 identical over 7 bases. CDR1 is KGHSH, CDR2 LQKENI, per germline. Unmatched junction bases numbered 7, after V lost 3 bases and J lost 5 bases. CDR3 length: 15 residues. CDR3 sequence reads: CASSPLTGGDNEQFF. DNA of the CDR3: TGTGCCAGCTCACCCCTTACGGGAGGAGACAATGAGCAGTTCTTC.

The gene calls are TRBV9 and TRBJ2-7; the D is unclear. Germline values: CDR1 SGDLS, CDR2 YYNGEE. The CDR3 length is 14 residues. V was cut by 4 bases and J by 2 bases, with 13 bases left in between. CDR3 region: CASSPMTPPYEQYF. The CDR3 DNA follows: TGTGCCAGCAGCCCGATGACACCTCCCTACGAGCAGTACTTC.

The chain joins TRBV9 to TRBJ2-1, with 7 bases fitting TRBD2. Germline V CDR1 and CDR2: SGDLS, YYNGEE. The CDR3 consists of 17 residues. J lost 2 bases, V lost 4 bases, and 12 bases had no gene match. The CDR3 loop reads CASSRGGWDYTYNEQFF. CDR3 DNA: TGTGCCAGCAGCCGGGGAGGGTGGGACTACACCTACAATGAGCAGTTCTTC.

This chain connects TRBV4-1 to TRBJ2-1, with D perhaps matching TRBD1 (5 bases). The CDR3 consists of 11 residues. Germline CDR1 reads MGHRA; CDR2 reads YSYEKL. The V end lost 4 bases, the J end lost 8 bases, and 6 bases lay between the germline ends. This CDR3 reads CASSLGDEQFF. The CDR3 DNA follows: TGCGCCAGCAGCCTAGGGGATGAGCAGTTCTTC.

V and J are TRBV4-3 and TRBJ2-4; no clear D gene. The CDR3 spans 16 residues. Germline lookup yields CDR1 LGHNA and CDR2 YSLEER. Trimming cost V 0 bases and J 3 bases, with 12 bases left between them. In nucleotides, the CDR3 is TGCGCCAGCAGCCAAGATATCGGTATTGGCAAAAACATTCAGTACTTC. This encodes CASSQDIGIGKNIQYF.

The gene calls are TRBV19 and TRBJ1-2, with 11 bases aligning to TRBD1. With 4 bases clipped from V and 2 bases from J, the junction kept 0 bases outside the gene matches. This CDR3 is 14 amino acids long. Germline values: CDR1 LNHDA, CDR2 SQIVND (reference sequence). CDR3 protein: CASSRTGGNYGYTF. CDR3 sequence (DNA): TGTGCCAGTAGTAGGACAGGGGGCAACTATGGCTACACCTTC.

This clone appeared once. This chain links TRBV6-1 with TRBJ2-5; TRBD2 might be the D (5 bases). V was trimmed by 2 bases and J by 3 bases, leaving 13 bases between them. The germline V gene encodes CDR1 MNHNS and CDR2 SASEGT. The CDR3 spans 15 residues. In nucleotides, the CDR3 is TGTGCCAGCAGTGAATGGGGAACGGGAAAAGAGACCCAGTACTTC. Translation gives CASSEWGTGKETQYF.

With regard to this clone: The junction shows a germline mismatch at one end, possibly a read error. The chain joins TRBV7-7 to TRBJ2-3; 7 bases are shared with TRBD1. CDR1 is SSHAT and CDR2 is FNYEAQ in the germline V gene (reference sequence). CDR3 length: 13 residues. The CDR3 spells CASSSQGADTQYF. The CDR3 coding sequence is TGTGCTAGCAGCTCGCAGGGGGCAGATACGCAGTATTTT.

The V call is TRBV19, the J call TRBJ2-2, with a tentative D call TRBD1 (5 bases). The CDR3 consists of 14 residues. CDR1 LNHDA and CDR2 SQIVND come from the germline V gene (reference sequence). Trimming took off 4 bases at V and 2 bases at J, with 8 bases between the two ends. The CDR3 DNA reads TGTGCCAGTAGTAGGACACCTAACACCGGGGAGCTGTTTTTT. Protein sequence: CASSRTPNTGELFF.

In its sample, this clone was seen once. The chain carries TRBV10-3 and TRBJ1-5; D may be TRBD1 (5 bases). Germline V gene data show CDR1 as ENHRY and CDR2 as SYGVKD. The CDR3 loop spans 13 amino acids. V dropped 7 bases and J dropped 3 bases, with 10 bases sitting between them. CDR3 amino acids: CAITREFNQPQHF. As DNA, the CDR3 is TGTGCCATCACCAGGGAATTCAATCAGCCCCAGCATTTT.

V is TRBV6-1 and J is TRBJ1-2; D gene ambiguous. The CDR3 runs 10 residues. Germline loops: CDR1 MNHNS, CDR2 SASEGT. V was trimmed by 11 bases and J by 8 bases, leaving 12 bases between them. The CDR3 DNA follows: TGTGCCTCAAAAAATCAGGGCTACACCTTC. This encodes CASKNQGYTF.

The chain is built from TRBV7-2 and TRBJ1-5, with 9 bases that match TRBD1. The CDR3 runs to 16 residues. Trimming removed 5 bases from V and 3 bases from J; junction bases left unmatched: 8. Germline CDR1 SGHTA, CDR2 FQGNSA. CDR3 sequence (DNA): TGTGCCAGCAGCCTGGGACAGGGTTCCTTCAATCAGCCCCAGCATTTT. This encodes CASSLGQGSFNQPQHF.

Regarding this clone: The identical CDR3 is also encoded by other nucleotide sequences in the sample. The chain links TRBV6-6 to TRBJ2-7; 10 bases are a match to TRBD1. The CDR3 is 14 residues long. Losses at the gene ends were 6 bases for V and 3 bases for J; bases not matched to a gene: 5. Germline CDR1 is MNHNY and CDR2 is SVGAGI (reference sequence). CDR3: CASRAGTGVYEQYF. DNA of the CDR3: TGTGCCAGCAGGGCCGGGACAGGGGTCTACGAGCAGTACTTC.

The chain employs TRBV28 and TRBJ2-7; D possibly corresponds to TRBD2 (6 bases). This CDR3 region has 18 residues. V gave up 3 bases and J gave up 0 bases, with 21 bases separating them. Germline CDR1 MDHEN, CDR2 SYDVKM. The CDR3 DNA follows: TGTGCCAGCAGTTTGGTTTTGTCCGGGACTGACTTCTCCTACGAGCAGTACTTC. This sequence encodes CASSLVLSGTDFSYEQYF.

V gene TRBV5-1 combines with J gene TRBJ2-3; D is ambiguous. V lost 5 bases, J lost 5 bases, and 6 bases lay in between. This CDR3 spans 11 amino acids. Per the germline V gene, CDR1 is SGHRS and CDR2 is YFSETQ. CDR3 nucleotide sequence: TGCGCCAGCAGTATTCTAGATACGCAGTATTTT. It encodes CASSILDTQYF.